This entry describes one T cell receptor beta chain. Its antigen is unidentified. Treatment indicated: oral pan-JAK inhibitor, 5-10 mg twice daily. Extracted RNA was reverse transcribed into cDNA, the sequencing template. The method was immunoSEQ multiplex PCR; TCRdb's version includes in-frame clones alone and lacks a portion of them. This sample yields about 200,000 clones, of which approximately 67% are seen a single time; about 1.3% belongs to the top ten. The data stem from a study of CD8+ T cells in alopecia areata. CDR1 and CDR2 (germline): SNHLY, FYNNEI. The CDR3 contains 14 residues. J was trimmed by 8 bases and V by 10 bases; bases with no gene match: 12. Study-wide results and caveats: Whereas mice showed it more clearly, TCR sharing across patients was murkier, possibly because of HLA.

The receptor's source is a human donor with alopecia areata. The material was CD4+ T cells sorted from blood, obtained at roughly week 49, from a patient treated with tofacitinib. This chain joins TRBV2 and TRBJ1-4, with 8 bases fitting TRBD1. CDR3 region: CATITDRGEEKLFF. CDR3 bases: TGTGCCACTATAACCGACAGGGGCGAGGAAAAACTGTTTTTT.